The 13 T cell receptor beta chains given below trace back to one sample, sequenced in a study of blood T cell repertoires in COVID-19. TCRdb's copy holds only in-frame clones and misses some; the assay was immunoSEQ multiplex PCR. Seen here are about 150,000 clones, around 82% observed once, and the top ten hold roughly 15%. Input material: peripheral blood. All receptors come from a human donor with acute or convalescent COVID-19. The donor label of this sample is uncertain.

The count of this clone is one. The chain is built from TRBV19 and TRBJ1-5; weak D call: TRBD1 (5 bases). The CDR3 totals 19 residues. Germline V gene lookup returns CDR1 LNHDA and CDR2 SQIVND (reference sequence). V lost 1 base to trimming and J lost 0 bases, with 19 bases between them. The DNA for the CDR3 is TGTGCCAGTAGTATAGGGGCGCTCCTGGGGCTCTATAGCAATCAGCCCCAGCATTTT. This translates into CASSIGALLGLYSNQPQHF. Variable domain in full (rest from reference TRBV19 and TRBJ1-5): DGGITQSPKYLFRKEGQNVTLSCEQNLNHDAMYWYRQDPGQGLRLIYYSQIVNDFQKGDIAEGYSVSREKKESFPLTVTSAQKNPTAFYLCASSIGALLGLYSNQPQHFGDGTRLSIL.

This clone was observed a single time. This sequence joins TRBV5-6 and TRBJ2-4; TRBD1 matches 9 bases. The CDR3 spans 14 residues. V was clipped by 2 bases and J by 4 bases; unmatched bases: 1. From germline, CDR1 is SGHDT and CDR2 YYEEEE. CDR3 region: CASSFGTGKNIQYF. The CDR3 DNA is TGTGCCAGCAGCTTCGGGACAGGGAAAAACATTCAGTACTTC. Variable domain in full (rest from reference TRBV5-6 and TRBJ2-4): DAGVTQSPTHLIKTRGQQVTLRCSPKSGHDTVSWYQQALGQGPQFIFQYYEEEERQRGNFPDRFSGHQFPNYSSELNVNALLLGDSALYLCASSFGTGKNIQYFGAGTRLSVL.

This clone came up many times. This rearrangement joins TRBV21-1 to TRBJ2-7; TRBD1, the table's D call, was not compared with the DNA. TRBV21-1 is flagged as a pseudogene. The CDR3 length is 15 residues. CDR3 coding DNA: TGTGCCAGCAGCAAGGGCGACAGGTACTCCTACGAGCAGTACTTC. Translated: CASSKGDRYSYEQYF.

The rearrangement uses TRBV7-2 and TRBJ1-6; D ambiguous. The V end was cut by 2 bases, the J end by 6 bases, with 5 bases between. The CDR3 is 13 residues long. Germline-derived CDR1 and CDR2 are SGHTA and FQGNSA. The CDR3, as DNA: TGTGCCAGCAGCTTAAGCGGTAATTCACCCCTCCACTTT. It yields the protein CASSLSGNSPLHF.

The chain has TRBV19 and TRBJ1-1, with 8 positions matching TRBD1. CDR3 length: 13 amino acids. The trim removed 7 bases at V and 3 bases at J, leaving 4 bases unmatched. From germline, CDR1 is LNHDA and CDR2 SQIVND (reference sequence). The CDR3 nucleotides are TGTGCCAGTACCCAGGGGGCTGACACTGAAGCTTTCTTT. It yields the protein CASTQGADTEAFF.

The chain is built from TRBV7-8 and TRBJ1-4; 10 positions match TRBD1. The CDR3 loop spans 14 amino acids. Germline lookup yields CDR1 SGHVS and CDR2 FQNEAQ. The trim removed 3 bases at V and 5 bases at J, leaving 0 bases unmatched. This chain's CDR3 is CASSLGQGNEKLFF. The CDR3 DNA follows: TGTGCCAGCAGCTTGGGACAGGGGAATGAAAAACTGTTTTTT.

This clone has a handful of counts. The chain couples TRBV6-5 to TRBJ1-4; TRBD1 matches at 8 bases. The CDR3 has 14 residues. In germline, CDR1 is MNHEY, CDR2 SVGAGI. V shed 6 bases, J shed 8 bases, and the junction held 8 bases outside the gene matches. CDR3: CASSPGQGGEKLFF. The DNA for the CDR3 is TGTGCCAGCAGCCCAGGACAGGGAGGGGAAAAACTGTTTTTT.

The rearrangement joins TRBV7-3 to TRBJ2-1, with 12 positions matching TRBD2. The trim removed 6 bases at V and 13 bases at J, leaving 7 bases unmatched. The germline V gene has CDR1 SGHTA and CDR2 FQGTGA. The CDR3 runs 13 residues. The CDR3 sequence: CASREGTSGPQFF. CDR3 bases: TGTGCCAGCAGGGAGGGGACTAGCGGGCCTCAGTTCTTC.

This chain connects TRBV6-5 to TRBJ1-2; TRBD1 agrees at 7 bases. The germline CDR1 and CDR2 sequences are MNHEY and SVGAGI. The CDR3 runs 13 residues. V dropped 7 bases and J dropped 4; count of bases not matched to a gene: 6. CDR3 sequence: CASTYRQGYGYTF. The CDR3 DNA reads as TGTGCCAGCACCTATCGACAGGGCTATGGCTACACCTTC.

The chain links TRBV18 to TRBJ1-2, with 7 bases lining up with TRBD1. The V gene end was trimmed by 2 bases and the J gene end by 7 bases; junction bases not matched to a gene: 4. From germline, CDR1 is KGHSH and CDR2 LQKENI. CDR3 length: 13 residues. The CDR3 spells CASSPEGAGGYTF. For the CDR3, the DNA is TGTGCCAGCTCACCAGAGGGGGCTGGTGGCTACACCTTC. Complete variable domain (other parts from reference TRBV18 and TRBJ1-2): NAGVMQNPRHLVRRRGQEARLRCSPMKGHSHVYWYRQLPEEGLKFMVYLQKENIIDESGMPKERFSAEFPKEGPSILRIQQVVRGDSAAYFCASSPEGAGGYTFGSGTRLTVV.

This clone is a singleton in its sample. The CDR3 DNA is TGTGCCAGCAGTGAAAGCGGGAATCAGCCCCAGCATTTT. It is translated as CASSESGNQPQHF. The V and J genes are TRBV2 and TRBJ1-5, with unresolved D. The ends were cut back, 2 bases at V and 4 bases at J, with 6 bases in the middle. The CDR3 totals 13 residues. CDR1 and CDR2 from the germline V gene are SNHLY and FYNNEI.

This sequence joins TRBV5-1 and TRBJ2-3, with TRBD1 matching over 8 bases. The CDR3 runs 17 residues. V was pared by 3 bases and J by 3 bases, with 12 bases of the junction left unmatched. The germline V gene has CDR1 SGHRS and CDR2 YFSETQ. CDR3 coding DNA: TGCGCCAGCAGCTCAGGACCAGGACAGGGAATGACAGATACGCAGTATTTT. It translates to CASSSGPGQGMTDTQYF. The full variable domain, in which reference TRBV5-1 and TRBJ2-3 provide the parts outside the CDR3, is KAGVTQTPRYLIKTRGQQVTLSCSPISGHRSVSWYQQTPGQGLQFLFEYFSETQRNKGNFPGRFSGRQFSNSRSEMNVSTLELGDSALYLCASSSGPGQGMTDTQYFGPGTRLTVL.

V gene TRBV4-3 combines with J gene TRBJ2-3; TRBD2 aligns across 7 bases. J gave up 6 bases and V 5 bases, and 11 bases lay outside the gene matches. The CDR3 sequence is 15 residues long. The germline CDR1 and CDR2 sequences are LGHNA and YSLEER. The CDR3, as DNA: TGCGCCAGCAGCGGACACGGACTAGAGGAGGATACGCAGTATTTT. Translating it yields CASSGHGLEEDTQYF.